A single TCR beta chain is shown here with its context. This clone was detected once. What antigen it recognizes has not been identified. Base quality data are lacking; no much larger clone is found one base away. The entry originates in a study of shared clonotypes between healthy human individuals (dated by TCRdb to 2018 to 2020). Notes on the research overall: A few men and two women, aged 18 to 49 years, made up the cohort. For each donor, three plates each were used for CD4 naive and CD4 memory, two plates were used for CD8 naive, and one plate was used for CD8 memory. The study deeply sequenced blood TCR repertoires of five healthy adults to estimate repertoire size and the extent of clonotype sharing between individuals. Libraries were prepared and TCR repertoires were sequenced by different laboratories using diverse techniques, in order to increase sequencing depth and limit assay-specific biases. Each donor's leukapheresis produced roughly between roughly 0.85 and 9.5 billion PBMCs. General findings and caveats noted by the study authors: Rarefaction of sorted-subset datasets indicated incomplete sequencing despite the large sequencing depth. The small number of donors limited the genetic and exposure-history diversity represented. Pairwise subsampling led to the expectation that sequencing depth would affect the degree of clonotype sharing among donors. Estimated clonotype richness was generally larger for naive than for memory subsets. Clonotypes shared by all four sorted-subset donors showed higher generation probabilities than non-shared clonotypes. Sampling was restricted to blood, and TCR repertoires in tissues likely differ from the TCR repertoires found in blood. When several donors were compared, the shared fraction of clonotypes was 5% to 6.5% for naive CD4, around 3.6% for naive CD8, 2% to 2.5% for memory CD4, and under 0.5% for memory CD8.

According to the germline V gene, CDR1 reads MDHEN and CDR2 reads SYDVKM. The CDR3 sequence holds 15 residues, the cysteine and phenylalanine included. Just the 45-base CDR3 DNA is kept, in frame starting at base 1. V has 6 bases trimmed and J has 0 bases trimmed; junction bases matching no gene number 7. Donors were healthy HIV-negative adults with no recently reported acute infections or vaccinations. Every donor was a Caucasian adult residing in Nashville, Tennessee, USA. Magnetic negative selection was used to enrich CD4+ T cells, after which naive cells were positively selected on CD45RA and the negative fraction became the memory subset. After blood collection by leukapheresis, PBMCs were isolated using Ficoll-Histopaque density gradient centrifugation and then cryopreserved in the vapor phase of liquid nitrogen. Purity and quantity of every magnetically sorted T cell population were checked by analytical flow cytometry. Genomic DNA was isolated from each sorted fraction and quantified by UV absorbance on a Nanodrop 2000c.

Using the deep immunoSEQ assay, multiplex PCR amplified TCR CDR3 regions from genomic DNA. For each cell subset, the extracted genomic DNA was distributed evenly across all wells of several immunoSEQ 96-well plates, and each plate served as one replicate. Each replicate PCR for sorted subsets received around 200 ng genomic DNA, equal to about 30,000 T cell genomes. Purified libraries were quantified with a Qubit 3.0 fluorometer, sized on a Bioanalyzer 2100, and re-quantified with the KAPA Library Quantification kit. Every immunoSEQ 96-well plate was sequenced on a separate single-read 150-cycle Illumina NextSeq 550 flow cell. The published analysis was carried out like this. Because the immunoSEQ output held only junctional sequences and lacked quality scores, the filtering could not match the filtering applied to full-length reads. Sequences were annotated with PyIR, a Python wrapper for IgBLAST v1.9, using IMGT germline references to assign V/J genes and CDR3. Any read was removed if the V/J assignment was weak (E-value above 1e-6), the CDR3 was missing, or the read contained stop codons, out-of-frame junctions, or ambiguous translated residues. A V3J clonotype was defined by an identical inferred V gene, J gene, and CDR3 amino acid sequence. To compute the percentage overlap between repertoires, the number of shared unique clonotypes was divided by the size of the smaller repertoire. Three approaches were used to assess repertoire richness: RTK rarefaction, the Chao1 estimator, and Recon v2.1 estimates of unobserved clonotypes. OLGA was used to compute generation probabilities for all TCRbeta clonotypes that the gDNA method yielded from a few donors. This immuneACCESS table, as held by TCRdb, lists in-frame sequences with V and J called but not all clones. Of the missing ones, under half trace to an unresolved V gene in checked studies; the others have no known cause. That table is the source of V, J and clone size, and D and trimming were worked out from the DNA. In this sample the table shows 740,000 or so clones, more than 70% of which occur a single time. The biggest ten clones account for around 2% of the sample.

This TCR was sampled from a woman aged 25-40 years in good health. Recombination linked TRBV28 to TRBJ1-1; TRBD1 fits 7 bases in the junction. Sample: memory CD4+ T cells sorted from blood. The sample's cell subset or site label, decoded: CD45RA-negative fraction. The sequence in DNA is TGTGCCAGCAGGGGGGGGGACAGTTTGAACACTGAAGCTTTCTTT. This is translated as CASRGGDSLNTEAFF.